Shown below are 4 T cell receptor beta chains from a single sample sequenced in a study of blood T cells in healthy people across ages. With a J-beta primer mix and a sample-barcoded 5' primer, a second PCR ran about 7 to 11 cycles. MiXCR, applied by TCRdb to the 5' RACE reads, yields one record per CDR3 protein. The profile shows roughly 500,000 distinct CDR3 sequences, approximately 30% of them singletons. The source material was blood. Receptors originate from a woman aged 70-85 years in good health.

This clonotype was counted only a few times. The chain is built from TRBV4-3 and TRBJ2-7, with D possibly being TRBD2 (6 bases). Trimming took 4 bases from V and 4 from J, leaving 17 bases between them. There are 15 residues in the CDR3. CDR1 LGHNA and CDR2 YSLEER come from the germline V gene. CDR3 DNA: TGCGCCAGCAGCCCTCGGGGGAGCTCGGGATACGAGCAGTACTTC. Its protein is CASSPRGSSGYEQYF.

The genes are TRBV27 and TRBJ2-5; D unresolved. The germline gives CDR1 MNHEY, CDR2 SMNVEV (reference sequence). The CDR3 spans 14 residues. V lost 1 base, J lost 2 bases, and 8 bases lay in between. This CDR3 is CASSLFYGQETQYF. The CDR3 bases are TGTGCCAGCAGTTTATTTTATGGTCAAGAGACCCAGTACTTC.

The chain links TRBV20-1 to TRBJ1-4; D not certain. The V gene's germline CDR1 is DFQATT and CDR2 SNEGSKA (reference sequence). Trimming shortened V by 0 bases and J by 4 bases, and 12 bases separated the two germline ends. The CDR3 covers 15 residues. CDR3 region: CSAREWGGFNEKLFF. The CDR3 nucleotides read TGCAGTGCTAGAGAGTGGGGTGGCTTTAATGAAAAACTGTTTTTT.

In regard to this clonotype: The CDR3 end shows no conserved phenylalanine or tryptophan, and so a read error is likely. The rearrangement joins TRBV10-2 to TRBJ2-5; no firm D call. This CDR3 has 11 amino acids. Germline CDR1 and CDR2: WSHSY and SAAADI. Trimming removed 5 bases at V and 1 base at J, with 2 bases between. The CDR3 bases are TGCGCCAGCAGTCCCCAAGAGACCCAGTACTCC. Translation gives CASSPQETQYS.